One sample yielded the 12 T cell receptor beta chains listed below, sequenced in a study of blood T cell repertoires in COVID-19. Sequencing was performed with immunoSEQ multiplex PCR; in TCRdb, only in-frame clones are kept and a portion is missing. The repertoire consists of 59,000 or so clones, with about 84% occurring once and the leading ten covering 7.2%. The sample comprised peripheral blood. The receptors were gathered from a man in his 60s with acute or convalescent COVID-19.

This chain joins TRBV5-4 and TRBJ1-6; weak D call: TRBD1 (6 bases). Trimming took 2 bases from V and 10 from J, leaving 19 bases between them. The CDR3 runs 16 residues. The germline gives CDR1 SGHNT, CDR2 YYREEE (reference sequence). The chain's CDR3 is CASSFGDTQGRSPLHF. The CDR3 bases are TGTGCCAGCAGCTTTGGGGATACACAGGGTCGATCACCCCTCCACTTT.

The chain links TRBV29-1 to TRBJ2-4; TRBD2 is a possible D gene (6 bases). CDR1 SQVTM and CDR2 ANQGSEA come from the germline V gene. The CDR3 loop spans 14 amino acids. The V gene lost 5 bases and the J gene lost 9 bases, with 20 bases spanning the gap. In DNA form, the CDR3 reads TGCAGCGTTTTCATAGGAGGGTTCTGGGGCATTCAGTACTTC. This sequence encodes CSVFIGGFWGIQYF.

The chain links TRBV3-1 (or the pseudogene TRBV3-2) to TRBJ2-7; D call uncertain. CDR1 and CDR2 from the germline V gene are LGHDT and YNNKEL (reference sequence). The CDR3 is made up of 12 amino acids. Deletions cut 3 bases from V and 7 bases from J, with 10 bases between. The CDR3 DNA reads TGTGCCAGCAGCCAGACCGTACAGGAGCAGTACTTC. Protein product: CASSQTVQEQYF.

The chain employs TRBV10-1 and TRBJ2-3, with 7 positions matching TRBD2. The CDR3 is 16 amino acids. CDR1 and CDR2 from the germline V gene are WNHNN and SYGVQD (reference sequence). The V segment lost 3 bases and the J segment 2 bases; nucleotides outside the gene matches: 8. CDR3 nucleotide sequence: TGCGCCAGCAGTGAACATCTAGCGGAGCCCACAGATACGCAGTATTTT. The encoded protein is CASSEHLAEPTDTQYF.

This clone has only a few counts. The chain combines TRBV7-9 with TRBJ1-2; 7 nucleotides agree with TRBD1. V gave up 1 base and J gave up 14 bases; unmatched junction bases: 4. Germline V gene data show CDR1 as SEHNR and CDR2 as FQNEAQ (reference sequence). CDR3 length equals 11 residues. The CDR3 is CASSLGDSITF. As DNA, the CDR3 is TGTGCCAGCAGCTTAGGGGACAGCATAACCTTC.

This chain connects TRBV6-5 to TRBJ2-5, with D perhaps TRBD1 (6 bases). The V gene lost 8 bases and the J gene lost 0 bases, with 10 bases spanning the gap. Germline values: CDR1 MNHEY, CDR2 SVGAGI. This CDR3 spans 13 amino acids. Here the CDR3 reads CASSRGYQETQYF. For the CDR3, the DNA is TGTGCCAGCTCGAGGGGGTACCAAGAGACCCAGTACTTC.

This clone was counted between two and nine times. The chain has TRBV19 and TRBJ1-4, with TRBD1 as a possible D gene (6 bases). V lost 6 bases and J 8 bases, leaving 16 bases between the germline ends. Per germline, CDR1 LNHDA and CDR2 SQIVND (reference sequence). The CDR3 loop spans 14 amino acids. The CDR3 DNA reads TGTGCCAGTAGAGAGACAGGCGGGGGCGAAAAACTGTTTTTT. It translates to CASRETGGGEKLFF. The full variable domain, completed using reference TRBV19 and TRBJ1-4, is DGGITQSPKYLFRKEGQNVTLSCEQNLNHDAMYWYRQDPGQGLRLIYYSQIVNDFQKGDIAEGYSVSREKKESFPLTVTSAQKNPTAFYLCASRETGGGEKLFFGSGTQLSVL.

V and J are TRBV30 and TRBJ1-5; possibly TRBD1 for D (6 bases). The CDR3 consists of 14 residues. Germline CDR1 is GTSNPN and CDR2 is SVGIG (reference sequence). The V end was cut by 1 base, the J end by 11 bases, with 18 bases between. This chain's CDR3 is CAWSAPGGEVTQHF. As DNA, the CDR3 is TGTGCCTGGAGTGCCCCGGGGGGCGAGGTTACCCAGCATTTT.

This clone was seen a handful of times. The chain carries TRBV2 and TRBJ2-1, with 9 bases matching TRBD2. V was pared by 6 bases and J by 6 bases, with 12 bases of the junction left unmatched. The germline V gene has CDR1 SNHLY and CDR2 FYNNEI. CDR3 length: 16 amino acids. As DNA, the CDR3 is TGTGCCAGCAGCCCTCCGGGGAGCGGGGGGATCAATGAGCAGTTCTTC. As protein: CASSPPGSGGINEQFF.

The gene calls are TRBV2 and TRBJ1-1, with D perhaps matching TRBD1 (5 bases). Germline V CDR1 and CDR2: SNHLY, FYNNEI. The V end lost 4 bases, the J end lost 1 base, and 13 bases lay between the germline ends. CDR3 size: 15 residues. CDR3 protein: CASSARTPKNTEAFF. The CDR3 DNA is TGTGCCAGCAGTGCTCGGACACCTAAGAACACTGAAGCTTTCTTT. Together with reference TRBV2 and TRBJ1-1, the CDR3 gives the full variable domain: EPEVTQTPSHQVTQMGQEVILRCVPISNHLYFYWYRQILGQKVEFLVSFYNNEISEKSEIFDDQFSVERPDGSNFTLKIRSTKLEDSAMYFCASSARTPKNTEAFFGQGTRLTVV.

J is TRBJ2-5 and V is TRBV7-8, with D possibly being TRBD2 (6 bases). V dropped 5 bases and J dropped 9 bases, with 19 bases sitting between them. This CDR3 spans 14 amino acids. Germline-derived CDR1 and CDR2 are SGHVS and FQNEAQ. The CDR3 DNA follows: TGTGCCAGCAGCCTCGACATGGCGGGGTATGCCCAGTACTTC. It codes for CASSLDMAGYAQYF.

In its sample, this clone was seen once. The genes are TRBV3-1 (or the pseudogene TRBV3-2) and TRBJ2-3; weak D call: TRBD1 (5 bases). V lost 0 bases and J 0 bases, leaving 16 bases between the germline ends. The CDR3 length is 18 residues. Germline values: CDR1 LGHDT, CDR2 YNNKEL (reference sequence). The CDR3, as DNA: TGTGCCAGCAGCCAAGATCTCGGCGAACAGGAAAGCACAGATACGCAGTATTTT. Amino acids: CASSQDLGEQESTDTQYF.